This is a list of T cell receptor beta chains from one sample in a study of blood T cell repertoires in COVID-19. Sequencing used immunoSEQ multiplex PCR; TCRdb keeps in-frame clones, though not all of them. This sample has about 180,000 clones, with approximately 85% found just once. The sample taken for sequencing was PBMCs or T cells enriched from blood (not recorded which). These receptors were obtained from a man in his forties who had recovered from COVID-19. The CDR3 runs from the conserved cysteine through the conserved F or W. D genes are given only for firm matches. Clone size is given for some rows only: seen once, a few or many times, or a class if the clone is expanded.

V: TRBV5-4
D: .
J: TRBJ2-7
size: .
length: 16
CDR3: CASSFSRQGGSYEQYF
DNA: TGTGCCAGCAGCTTTAGTCGGCAGGGGGGCTCCTACGAGCAGTACTTC

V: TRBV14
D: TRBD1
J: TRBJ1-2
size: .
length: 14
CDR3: CASSQTDRSDGYTF
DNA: TGTGCCAGCAGCCAAACGGACAGGTCCGATGGCTACACCTTC

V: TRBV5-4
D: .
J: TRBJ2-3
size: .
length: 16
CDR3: CASSLAGRSDTDTQYF
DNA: TGTGCCAGCAGCTTGGCAGGGCGGAGTGACACAGATACGCAGTATTTT

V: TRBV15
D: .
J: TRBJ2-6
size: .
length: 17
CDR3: CATSEGHRSSGANVLTF
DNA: TGTGCCACCAGCGAGGGACACCGAAGCTCTGGGGCCAACGTCCTGACTTTC

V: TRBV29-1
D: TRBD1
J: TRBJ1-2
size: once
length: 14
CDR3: CSVKQGAPSYGYTF
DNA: TGCAGCGTTAAACAGGGGGCCCCCTCCTATGGCTACACCTTC

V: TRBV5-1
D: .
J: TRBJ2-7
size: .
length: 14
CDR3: CASSLEQLFYEQYF
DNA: TGCGCCAGCAGCTTGGAACAGCTCTTCTACGAGCAGTACTTC

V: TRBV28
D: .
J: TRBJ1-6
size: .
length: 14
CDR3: CASSSPGSGSPLHF
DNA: TGTGCCAGCAGTTCCCCGGGATCTGGTTCACCCCTCCACTTT

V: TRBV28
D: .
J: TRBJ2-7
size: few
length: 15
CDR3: CASRTSGGQNYEQYF
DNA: TGTGCCAGCAGAACTTCAGGGGGGCAAAATTACGAGCAGTACTTC

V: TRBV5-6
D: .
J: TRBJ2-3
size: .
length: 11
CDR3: CASSSGPAQYF
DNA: TGTGCCAGCAGCTCAGGGCCCGCGCAGTATTTT

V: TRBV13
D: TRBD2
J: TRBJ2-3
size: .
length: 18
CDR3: CASSPGLAGGRSTDTQYF
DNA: TGTGCCAGCAGCCCGGGACTAGCGGGGGGAAGGAGCACAGATACGCAGTATTTT

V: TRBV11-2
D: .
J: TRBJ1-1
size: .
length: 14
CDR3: CASTPQGEVTEAFF
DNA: TGTGCCAGCACCCCACAGGGCGAGGTCACTGAAGCTTTCTTT

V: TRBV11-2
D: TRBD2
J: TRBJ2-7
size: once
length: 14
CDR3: CASSPGGVSYEQYF
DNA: TGTGCCAGCAGCCCCGGGGGGGTGTCCTACGAGCAGTACTTC

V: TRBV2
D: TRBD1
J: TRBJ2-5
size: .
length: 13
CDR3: CASWTGVQETQYF
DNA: TGTGCCAGCTGGACAGGGGTACAAGAGACCCAGTACTTC

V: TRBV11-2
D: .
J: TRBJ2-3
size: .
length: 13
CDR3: CASSLERTDTQYF
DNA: TGTGCCAGCAGCTTAGAGAGGACAGATACGCAGTATTTT

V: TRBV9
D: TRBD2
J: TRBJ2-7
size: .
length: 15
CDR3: CASSVAGGYSYEQYF
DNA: TGTGCCAGCAGCGTAGCGGGGGGTTACTCCTACGAGCAGTACTTC

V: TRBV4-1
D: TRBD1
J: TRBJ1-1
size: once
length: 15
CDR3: CASSQRNRGVDEAFF
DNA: TGCGCCAGCAGCCAGCGCAACAGGGGAGTGGATGAAGCTTTCTTT

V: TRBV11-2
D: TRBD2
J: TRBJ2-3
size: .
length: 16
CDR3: CASSLGAGGLTDTQYF
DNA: TGTGCCAGCAGCCTTGGGGCGGGGGGCCTCACAGATACGCAGTATTTT

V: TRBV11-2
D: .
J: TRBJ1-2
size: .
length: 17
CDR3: CASSLAFRRGDGYGYTF
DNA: TGTGCCAGCAGCTTAGCTTTTCGGCGGGGGGATGGTTATGGCTACACCTTC

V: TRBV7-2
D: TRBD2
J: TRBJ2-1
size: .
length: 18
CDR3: CASSSGLAGSSSYNEQFF
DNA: TGTGCCAGCAGCTCGGGGCTAGCGGGGAGTAGCTCCTACAATGAGCAGTTCTTC

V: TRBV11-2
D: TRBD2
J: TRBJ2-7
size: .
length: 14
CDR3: CASSRRGESYEQYF
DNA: TGTGCCAGCAGCAGACGGGGGGAATCCTACGAGCAGTACTTC

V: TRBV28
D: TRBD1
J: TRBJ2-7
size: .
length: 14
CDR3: CASSLLQDRAEQYF
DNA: TGTGCCAGCAGTTTACTTCAGGACAGGGCCGAGCAGTACTTC

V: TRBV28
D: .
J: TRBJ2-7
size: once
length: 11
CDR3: CATRTPGHAYF
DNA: TGTGCCACCCGCACACCGGGACATGCGTACTTC

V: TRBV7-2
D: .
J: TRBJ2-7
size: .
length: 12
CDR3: CASSLNRDEQYF
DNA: TGTGCCAGCAGCTTAAACAGGGACGAGCAGTACTTC

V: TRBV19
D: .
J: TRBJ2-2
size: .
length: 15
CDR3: CASSIITGSDGELFF
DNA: TGTGCCAGTAGTATCATTACAGGGTCGGACGGGGAGCTGTTTTTT

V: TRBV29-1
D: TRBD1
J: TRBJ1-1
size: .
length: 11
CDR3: CSVNRGGEAFF
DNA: TGCAGCGTTAACAGGGGAGGTGAAGCTTTCTTT

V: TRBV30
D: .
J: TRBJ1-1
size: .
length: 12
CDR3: CASMSQNTEAFF
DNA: TGTGCCTCCATGTCCCAGAACACTGAAGCTTTCTTT

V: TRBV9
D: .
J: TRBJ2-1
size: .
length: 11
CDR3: CASGGNSEQFF
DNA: TGTGCCAGCGGCGGGAACAGTGAGCAGTTCTTC

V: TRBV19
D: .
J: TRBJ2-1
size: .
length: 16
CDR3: CASSIVEGIGGNEQFF
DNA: TGTGCCAGTAGTATAGTGGAGGGGATCGGAGGCAATGAGCAGTTCTTC

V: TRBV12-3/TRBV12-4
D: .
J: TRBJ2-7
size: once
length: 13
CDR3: CASREDSSDEQYF
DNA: TGTGCCAGCAGGGAGGACAGTTCGGACGAGCAGTACTTC

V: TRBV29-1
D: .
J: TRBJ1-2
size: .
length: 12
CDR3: CSVNTVNYGYTF
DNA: TGCAGCGTCAACACAGTAAACTATGGCTACACCTTC

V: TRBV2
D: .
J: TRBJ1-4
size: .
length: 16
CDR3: CASSDLLAATNEKLFF
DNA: TGTGCCAGCAGTGATTTGCTGGCTGCAACTAATGAAAAACTGTTTTTT

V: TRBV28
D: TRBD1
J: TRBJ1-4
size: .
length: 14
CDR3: CASRTAGTDEKLFF
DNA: TGTGCCAGCAGGACTGCGGGGACAGATGAAAAACTGTTTTTT

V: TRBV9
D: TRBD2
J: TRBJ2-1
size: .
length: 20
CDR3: CASSAPDGLAGPYSYNEQFF
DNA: TGTGCCAGCAGCGCCCCAGATGGACTAGCGGGGCCTTACTCCTACAATGAGCAGTTCTTC

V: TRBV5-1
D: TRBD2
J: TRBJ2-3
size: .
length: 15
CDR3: CASSFSSGVLDTQYF
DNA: TGCGCCAGCAGCTTTTCTAGCGGGGTGCTAGATACGCAGTATTTT

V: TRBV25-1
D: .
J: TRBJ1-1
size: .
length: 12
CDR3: CASSAGSTEAFF
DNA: TGTGCCAGCAGTGCCGGGAGCACTGAAGCTTTCTTT

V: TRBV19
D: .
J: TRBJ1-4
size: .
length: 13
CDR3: CASSPSVGEKLFF
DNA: TGTGCCAGTAGTCCCTCGGTCGGGGAAAAACTGTTTTTT

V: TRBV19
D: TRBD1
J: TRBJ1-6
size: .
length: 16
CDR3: CASSQVQGANNSPLHF
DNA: TGTGCCAGTAGTCAGGTACAGGGGGCAAATAATTCACCCCTCCACTTT

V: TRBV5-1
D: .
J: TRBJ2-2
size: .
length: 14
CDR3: CASSPLAGNGELFF
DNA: TGCGCCAGCAGCCCCTTGGCAGGGAACGGGGAGCTGTTTTTT

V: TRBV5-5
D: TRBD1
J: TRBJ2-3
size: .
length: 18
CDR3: CASSFGSFRGRESRTQYF
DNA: TGTGCCAGCAGCTTTGGTTCGTTCAGGGGGCGCGAGTCTAGAACGCAGTATTTT

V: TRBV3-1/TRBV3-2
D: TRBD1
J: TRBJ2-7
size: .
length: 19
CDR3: CASSQDGSAWGTGPYEQYF
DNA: TGTGCCAGCAGCCAAGATGGCAGCGCATGGGGGACAGGGCCCTACGAGCAGTACTTC

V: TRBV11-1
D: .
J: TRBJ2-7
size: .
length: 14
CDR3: CASSLEPIIGEQYF
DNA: TGTGCCAGCAGCTTAGAGCCCATTATTGGCGAGCAGTACTTC

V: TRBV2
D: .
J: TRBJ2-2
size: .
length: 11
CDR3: CASTGAGELFF
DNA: TGTGCCAGCACAGGGGCCGGGGAGCTGTTTTTT